A single sample is the source of the 25 T cell receptor beta chains below, sequenced in a study of T cells in Graves' hyperthyroidism and ophthalmopathy. The CDR3 regions of TCR beta were amplified from RNA transcripts. Using the HTBI primer set, a first-round RT-PCR was run on the TCR CDR3. TCRdb re-derived calls from the multiplex PCR reads in MiXCR, one entry per CDR3 protein. The table includes around 600,000 distinct CDR3 sequences, more than 12% detected once. Sequencing input: blood. The receptor set was obtained from a woman aged 45-59 years with Graves' ophthalmopathy.

J is TRBJ2-1 and V is TRBV27; TRBD1 matches 10 bases. The germline gives CDR1 MNHEY, CDR2 SMNVEV (reference sequence). Losses at the gene ends were 2 bases for V and 8 bases for J; bases not matched to a gene: 12. The CDR3 is 17 residues long. The CDR3 sequence: CASSLGARDRGFHEQFF. The CDR3 DNA reads TGTGCCAGCAGTTTAGGGGCCCGGGACAGGGGATTTCATGAGCAGTTCTTC.

This sequence joins TRBV24-1 and TRBJ2-1, with D perhaps being TRBD1 or TRBD2 (5 bases each). Trimming shortened V by 3 bases and J by 7 bases, and 15 bases separated the two germline ends. Germline CDR1 is KGHDR and CDR2 is SFDVKD. The CDR3 is 15 residues long. The CDR3 nucleotides are TGTGCCACCAGTGATCTAGGGGCGGGTGGGAATGAGCAGTTCTTC. Its translation is CATSDLGAGGNEQFF.

This clonotype was observed many times. The V gene is TRBV28, the J gene TRBJ1-1; maybe TRBD1 (5 bases). The germline gives CDR1 MDHEN, CDR2 SYDVKM. This CDR3 region has 16 residues. V was cut by 6 bases and J by 5 bases, with 22 bases left in between. In nucleotides, the CDR3 is TGTGCCAGCAGCAGACCCGGGACTCCTGTGGGAACTGAAGCTTTCTTT. Translating gives CASSRPGTPVGTEAFF.

This clonotype has only a few counts. The DNA for the CDR3 is TGTGCCAGCAGTGGGTGGACAGGGGGTTATGAGCAGTTCTTC. This codes for CASSGWTGGYEQFF. The chain is built from TRBV25-1 and TRBJ2-1; TRBD1 matches 10 bases. V trimming: 4 bases; J trimming: 8 bases; junction bases outside the gene matches: 5. Per the germline V gene, CDR1 is MGHDK and CDR2 is SYGVNS. The CDR3 spans 14 residues. Using reference TRBV25-1 and TRBJ2-1 for the parts outside the CDR3, the full variable domain is EADIYQTPRYLVIGTGKKITLECSQTMGHDKMYWYQQDPGMELHLIHYSYGVNSTEKGDLSSESTVSRIRTEHFPLTLESARPSHTSQYLCASSGWTGGYEQFFGPGTRLTVL.

This clonotype was detected ten times or more. The chain employs TRBV5-1 and TRBJ1-1; possible D gene TRBD1, 6 bases. This CDR3 region has 13 residues. Trimming took 4 bases from V and 2 from J, leaving 9 bases between them. Germline loops: CDR1 SGHRS, CDR2 YFSETQ. CDR3 DNA: TGCGCCAGCAGCATGACAGGTAACACTGAAGCTTTCTTT. Translating gives CASSMTGNTEAFF.

This clonotype was found many times. The chain has TRBV7-2 and TRBJ2-3; a possible D gene is TRBD2 (5 bases). Germline V gene data show CDR1 as SGHTA and CDR2 as FQGNSA. The CDR3 is made up of 17 amino acids. The V end was cut by 3 bases, the J end by 3 bases, with 19 bases between. The CDR3 reads CASSFRSGRGWTDTQYF. For the CDR3, the DNA is TGTGCCAGCAGCTTTCGCAGCGGACGCGGGTGGACAGATACGCAGTATTTT.

This clonotype was counted at least ten times. This rearrangement joins TRBV24-1 to TRBJ2-1; 10 nucleotides agree with TRBD2. V lost 5 bases and J lost 9; bases outside the gene matches: 9. The CDR3 consists of 15 residues. Germline V gene sequence: CDR1 KGHDR, CDR2 SFDVKD. CDR3 sequence: CATSGAGGPVSEQFF. CDR3 nucleotide sequence: TGTGCCACCAGTGGAGCGGGAGGGCCCGTCTCTGAGCAGTTCTTC.

This clonotype was observed at least ten times. The chain recombines TRBV6-2 or TRBV6-3 with TRBJ2-3, with TRBD2 matching over 12 bases. V shed 6 bases and J 1 base; nucleotides not matched to a gene: 8. This CDR3 contains 17 residues. The V gene's germline CDR1 is MNHEY and CDR2 SVGEGT. Here the CDR3 DNA reads TGTGCCAGCAGCGACCCCGGACTAGCGGGACGCACAGATACGCAGTATTTT. This codes for CASSDPGLAGRTDTQYF.

This clonotype was found a few times. The chain links TRBV7-8 to TRBJ2-3, with 7 bases fitting TRBD1. From germline, CDR1 is SGHVS and CDR2 FQNEAQ. The CDR3 has 16 residues. The V segment lost 3 bases and the J segment 3 bases; nucleotides outside the gene matches: 9. CDR3 loop: CASSLLQGMGTDTQYF. CDR3 bases: TGTGCCAGCAGCTTGCTACAGGGGATGGGGACAGATACGCAGTATTTT. Variable domain in full (rest from reference TRBV7-8 and TRBJ2-3): GAGVSQSPRYKVAKRGQDVALRCDPISGHVSLFWYQQALGQGPEFLTYFQNEAQLDKSGLPSDRFFAERPEGSVSTLKIQRTQQEDSAVYLCASSLLQGMGTDTQYFGPGTRLTVL.

In its sample, this clonotype was seen many times. The chain recombines TRBV3-1 with TRBJ2-5; possible D gene TRBD1, 5 bases. The CDR3 runs to 14 residues. Germline V gene data show CDR1 as LGHDT and CDR2 as YNNKEL (reference sequence). The ends were cut back, 3 bases at V and 4 bases at J, with 12 bases in the middle. The CDR3 loop is CASSHTWGSETQYF. Here the CDR3 DNA reads TGTGCCAGCAGCCATACCTGGGGCTCAGAGACCCAGTACTTC.

The chain couples TRBV12-3 or TRBV12-4 to TRBJ2-7; 10 positions match TRBD1. The V gene end was trimmed by 2 bases and the J gene end by 3 bases; junction bases not matched to a gene: 10. The CDR3 runs 17 residues. CDR3 nucleotide sequence: TGTGCCAGCAGTTTATGGGTCGGGACAGGGGTATTCTACGAGCAGTACTTC. Translated: CASSLWVGTGVFYEQYF.

This chain uses TRBV12-3 or TRBV12-4 with TRBJ2-5; D is undetermined. The CDR3 is 13 residues long. V lost 3 bases to trimming and J lost 4 bases, with 9 bases between them. The CDR3 nucleotides read TGTGCCAGCAGTTTCCTTCGTGGAGAGACCCAGTACTTC. As protein: CASSFLRGETQYF.

This clonotype occurred a few times. V gene TRBV18 combines with J gene TRBJ2-2; 12 bases match TRBD2. Germline-derived CDR1 and CDR2 are KGHSH and LQKENI. This CDR3 is 17 amino acids long. Trimming cost V 5 bases and J 0 bases; bases outside gene matches: 4. The CDR3 region is CASSDRLAGANTGELFF. The CDR3, as DNA: TGTGCCAGCTCAGATCGACTAGCGGGAGCGAACACCGGGGAGCTGTTTTTT.

In its sample, this clonotype was seen many times. The chain joins TRBV20-1 to TRBJ2-3; possible D gene TRBD1, 5 bases. V was pared by 5 bases and J by 0 bases, with 12 bases between. Germline CDR1 reads DFQATT; CDR2 reads SNEGSKA (reference sequence). The CDR3 extends over 14 amino acids. As DNA, the CDR3 is TGCAGTGCTCCGACAGAAACTAGCACAGATACGCAGTATTTT. Its translation: CSAPTETSTDTQYF.

This clonotype was counted only a few times. J is TRBJ2-2 and V is TRBV24-1; D uncertain. The CDR3 has 15 amino acids. The V gene lost 3 bases and the J gene lost 2 bases, with 9 bases spanning the gap. Per the germline V gene, CDR1 is KGHDR and CDR2 is SFDVKD. The CDR3 loop is CATSDALKNTGELFF. Here the CDR3 DNA reads TGTGCCACCAGTGATGCACTGAAAAACACCGGGGAGCTGTTTTTT.

This clonotype was seen a handful of times. The chain is built from TRBV29-1 and TRBJ2-2; 10 positions agree with TRBD2. The V and J ends lost 2 bases and 2 bases, in that order; junction bases with no gene match: 2. Germline V gives CDR1 SQVTM, CDR2 ANQGSEA. The CDR3 length is 15 residues. The CDR3 loop reads CSVESSGRNTGELFF. In nucleotides, the CDR3 is TGCAGCGTTGAATCTAGCGGGAGAAACACCGGGGAGCTGTTTTTT.

In its sample, this clonotype was seen many times. The rearrangement joins TRBV6-2 or TRBV6-3 to TRBJ2-1; 11 nucleotides match TRBD2. CDR1 is MNHEY and CDR2 is SVGEGT in the germline V gene. This CDR3 is built from 17 residues. V was clipped by 4 bases and J by 1 base; unmatched bases: 6. CDR3 protein: CASSLLAGVGSYNEQFF. CDR3 DNA sequence: TGTGCCAGCAGTTTACTAGCGGGAGTAGGATCCTACAATGAGCAGTTCTTC.

This clonotype appeared a few times. The J gene is TRBJ2-7, the V gene TRBV29-1, with 7 nucleotides matching TRBD2. The CDR3 has 14 residues. After removal of 4 bases from V and 3 bases from J, the junction contained 9 bases not matched to a gene. Germline values: CDR1 SQVTM, CDR2 ANQGSEA. The CDR3, as DNA: TGCAGCGTTGTTTTGGGCGGGAGAGGCTACGAGCAGTACTTC. It is translated as CSVVLGGRGYEQYF.

The table lists this clonotype with many counts. The chain joins TRBV11-3 to TRBJ2-1, with TRBD1 matching over 7 bases. The V gene's germline CDR1 is SGHNT and CDR2 YENEEA. The length of the CDR3 is 16 residues. J gave up 5 bases and V 5 bases, and 12 bases lay outside the gene matches. Written as DNA, the CDR3 is TGTGCCAGCAGCACACACAGAGGGGACAGACACAATGAGCAGTTCTTC. Amino acid sequence: CASSTHRGDRHNEQFF.

A note on this clonotype: This may be a read error, as it is one base from a much larger clone. The J gene is TRBJ2-2, the V gene TRBV27; a possible D gene is TRBD1 (6 bases). CDR1 and CDR2 from the germline V gene are MNHEY and SMNVEV (reference sequence). This CDR3 has 15 residues. Trimming shortened V by 2 bases and J by 6 bases, and 13 bases separated the two germline ends. DNA of the CDR3: TGTGCCAGCAGTTTACAGGGGTTGGACGCCGGGGAGCTGTTTTTT. Amino acids: CASSLQGLDAGELFF.

This clonotype was found a few times. The chain carries TRBV29-1 and TRBJ2-4, with D tentatively TRBD1 (8 bases). Germline V gives CDR1 SQVTM, CDR2 ANQGSEA. V was pared by 7 bases and J by 5 bases, with 24 bases between. The CDR3 is 16 amino acids. CDR3 DNA: TGCAGCGGCCGAATGGGAGGGACAGGAGTCCAAAACATTCAGTACTTC. As protein: CSGRMGGTGVQNIQYF.

The chain is built from TRBV6-5 and TRBJ1-5; 7 bases line up with TRBD1. Germline V gene data show CDR1 as MNHEY and CDR2 as SVGAGI. The V segment lost 4 bases and the J segment 0 bases; nucleotides outside the gene matches: 9. The CDR3 covers 17 residues. The CDR3 DNA reads as TGTGCCAGCAGTTCTCGCTTCGACAGGGCTAGCAATCAGCCCCAGCATTTT. It is translated as CASSSRFDRASNQPQHF.

The chain is built from TRBV27 and TRBJ1-6; tentative D call: TRBD1 (6 bases). CDR3 length equals 15 residues. The germline V gene encodes CDR1 MNHEY and CDR2 SMNVEV (reference sequence). V was trimmed by 2 bases and J by 1 base, leaving 6 bases between them. The CDR3 DNA reads as TGTGCCAGCAGTTTACAGGGGTCCTATAATTCACCCCTCCACTTT. As protein: CASSLQGSYNSPLHF.

This clonotype was seen at least ten times. The rearrangement joins TRBV7-8 to TRBJ2-1; unclear D gene. Trimming removed 0 bases from V and 0 bases from J, with 6 bases in between. Germline V gene data show CDR1 as SGHVS and CDR2 as FQNEAQ. The CDR3 has 15 residues. CDR3 in DNA: TGTGCCAGCAGCTTAGCAAGCGCCTCCTACAATGAGCAGTTCTTC. It translates to CASSLASASYNEQFF.

The rearrangement links TRBV11-2 to TRBJ2-1; 14 positions agree with TRBD2. The germline V gene encodes CDR1 SGHAT and CDR2 FQNNGV. V shed 2 bases and J 5 bases; nucleotides not matched to a gene: 5. There are 17 residues in the CDR3. The CDR3 DNA reads as TGTGCCAGCAGCTTAACCTTGGGACTAGCGGGGGACAATGAGCAGTTCTTC. Translating it yields CASSLTLGLAGDNEQFF. Looking up the rest from reference TRBV11-2 and TRBJ2-1 gives the full variable domain: EAGVAQSPRYKIIEKRQSVAFWCNPISGHATLYWYQQILGQGPKLLIQFQNNGVVDDSQLPKDRFSAERLKGVDSTLKIQPAKLEDSAVYLCASSLTLGLAGDNEQFFGPGTRLTVL.